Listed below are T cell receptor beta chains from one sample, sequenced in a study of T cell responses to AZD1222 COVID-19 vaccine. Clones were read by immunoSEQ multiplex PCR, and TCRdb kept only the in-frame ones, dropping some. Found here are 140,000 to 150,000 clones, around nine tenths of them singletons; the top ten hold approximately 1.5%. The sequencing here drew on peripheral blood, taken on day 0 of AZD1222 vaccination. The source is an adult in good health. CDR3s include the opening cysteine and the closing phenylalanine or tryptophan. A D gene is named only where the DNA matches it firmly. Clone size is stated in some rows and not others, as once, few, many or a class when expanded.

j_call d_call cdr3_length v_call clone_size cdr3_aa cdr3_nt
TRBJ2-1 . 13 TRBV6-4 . CASSLKQGNEQFF TGTGCCAGCAGCCTTAAACAGGGCAATGAGCAGTTCTTC
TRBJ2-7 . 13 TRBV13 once CASSIGRAYEQYF TGTGCCAGCAGCATAGGGAGAGCCTACGAGCAGTACTTC
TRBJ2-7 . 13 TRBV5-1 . CASSLDYTYEQYF TGCGCCAGCAGCTTGGACTATACCTACGAGCAGTACTTC
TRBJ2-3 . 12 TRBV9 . CASSPPADTQYF TGTGCCAGCAGCCCACCGGCGGATACGCAGTATTTT
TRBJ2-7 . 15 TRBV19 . CASSVGGQSSYEQYF TGTGCCAGTTCAGTGGGGGGCCAAAGCTCCTACGAGCAGTACTTC
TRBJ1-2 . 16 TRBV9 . CASSDSRAAASYGYTF TGTGCCAGCAGCGACTCCCGGGCCGCCGCCAGCTATGGCTACACCTTC
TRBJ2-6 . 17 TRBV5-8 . CASRFGPVSSGANVLTF TGTGCCAGCAGATTCGGACCCGTAAGCTCTGGGGCCAACGTCCTGACTTTC
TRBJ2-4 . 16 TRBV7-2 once CASSLARDNAKNIQYF TGTGCCAGCAGCTTAGCGCGGGACAATGCCAAAAACATTCAGTACTTC
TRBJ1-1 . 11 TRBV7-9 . CAPGTSPEAFF TGTGCCCCCGGCACCAGCCCTGAAGCTTTCTTT
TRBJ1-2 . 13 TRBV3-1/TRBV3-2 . CASSLQGLYGYTF TGTGCCAGCAGCTTACAGGGTCTGTATGGCTACACCTTC
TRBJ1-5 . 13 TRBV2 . CASSEGGNQPQHF TGTGCCAGCAGTGAAGGCGGGAATCAGCCCCAGCATTTT
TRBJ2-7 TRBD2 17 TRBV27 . CASMSGRAGSNSYEQYF TGTGCCAGCATGAGCGGGAGGGCCGGTTCAAACTCCTACGAGCAGTACTTC
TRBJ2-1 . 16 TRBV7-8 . CASSLDLAASYNEQFF TGTGCCAGCAGCTTAGATCTGGCAGCGTCTTACAATGAGCAGTTCTTC
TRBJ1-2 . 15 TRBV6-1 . CASSEHLGPTAQHTF TGTGCCAGCAGTGAACACTTGGGGCCGACGGCGCAACACACCTTC
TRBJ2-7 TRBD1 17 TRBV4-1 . CASSQDYGNRGSYEQYF TGCGCCAGCAGCCAAGATTATGGCAACAGGGGCTCCTACGAGCAGTACTTC